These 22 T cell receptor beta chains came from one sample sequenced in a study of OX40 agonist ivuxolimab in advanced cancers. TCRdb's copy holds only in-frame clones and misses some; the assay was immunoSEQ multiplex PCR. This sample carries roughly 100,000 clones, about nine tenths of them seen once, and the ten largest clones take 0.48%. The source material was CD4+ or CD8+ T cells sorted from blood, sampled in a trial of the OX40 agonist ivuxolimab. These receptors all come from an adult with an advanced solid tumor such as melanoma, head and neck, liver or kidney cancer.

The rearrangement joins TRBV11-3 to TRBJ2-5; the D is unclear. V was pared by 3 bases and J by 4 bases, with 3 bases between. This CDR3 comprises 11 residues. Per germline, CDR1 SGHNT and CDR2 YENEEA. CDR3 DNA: TGTGCCAGCAGCTTGGGAGAGACCCAGTACTTC. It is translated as CASSLGETQYF.

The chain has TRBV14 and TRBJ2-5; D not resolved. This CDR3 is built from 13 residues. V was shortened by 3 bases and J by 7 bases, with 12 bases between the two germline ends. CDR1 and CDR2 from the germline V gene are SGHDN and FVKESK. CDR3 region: CASSQGNAGTQYF. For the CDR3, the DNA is TGTGCCAGCAGCCAGGGAAACGCCGGGACCCAGTACTTC.

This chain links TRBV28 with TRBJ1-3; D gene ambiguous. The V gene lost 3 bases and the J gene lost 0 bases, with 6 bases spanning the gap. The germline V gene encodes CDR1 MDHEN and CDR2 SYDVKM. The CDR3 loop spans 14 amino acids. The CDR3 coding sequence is TGTGCCAGCAGTTTTGGGTTCTCTGGAAACACCATATATTTT. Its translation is CASSFGFSGNTIYF.

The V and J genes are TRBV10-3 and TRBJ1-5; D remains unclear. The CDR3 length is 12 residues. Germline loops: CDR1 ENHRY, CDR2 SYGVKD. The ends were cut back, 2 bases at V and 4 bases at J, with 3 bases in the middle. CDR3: CAISEGNQPQHF. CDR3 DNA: TGTGCCATCAGTGAGGGAAATCAGCCCCAGCATTTT.

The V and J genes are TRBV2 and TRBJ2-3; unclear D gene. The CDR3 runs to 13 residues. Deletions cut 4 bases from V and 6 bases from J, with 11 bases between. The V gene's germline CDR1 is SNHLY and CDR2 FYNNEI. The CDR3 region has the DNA TGTGCCAGCAGTGCGAAAAGAGCGGATACGCAGTATTTT. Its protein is CASSAKRADTQYF.

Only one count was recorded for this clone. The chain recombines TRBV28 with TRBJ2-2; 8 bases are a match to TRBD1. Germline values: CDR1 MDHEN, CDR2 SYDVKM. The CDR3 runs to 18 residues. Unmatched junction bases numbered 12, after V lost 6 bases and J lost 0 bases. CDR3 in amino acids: CASRTGQGYFANTGELFF. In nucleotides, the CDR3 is TGTGCCAGCAGGACCGGACAGGGCTATTTCGCGAACACCGGGGAGCTGTTTTTT.

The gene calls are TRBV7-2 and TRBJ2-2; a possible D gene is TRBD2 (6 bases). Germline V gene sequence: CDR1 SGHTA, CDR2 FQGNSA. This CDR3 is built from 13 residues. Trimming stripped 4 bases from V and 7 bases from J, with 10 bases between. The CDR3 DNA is TGTGCCAGCAGCTCGACTAGTAGCGGGGAGCTGTTTTTT. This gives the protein CASSSTSSGELFF.

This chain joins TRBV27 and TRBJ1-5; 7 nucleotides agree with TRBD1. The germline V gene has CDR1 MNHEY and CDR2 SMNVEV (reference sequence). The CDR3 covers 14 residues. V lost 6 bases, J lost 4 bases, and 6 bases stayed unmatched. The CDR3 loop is CASRGGAGNQPQHF. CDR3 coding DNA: TGTGCCAGCAGAGGGGGCGCAGGAAATCAGCCCCAGCATTTT.

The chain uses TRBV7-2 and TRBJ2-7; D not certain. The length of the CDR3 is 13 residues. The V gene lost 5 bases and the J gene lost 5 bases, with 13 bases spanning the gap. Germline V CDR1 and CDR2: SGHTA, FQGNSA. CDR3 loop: CASSPPGVHEQYF. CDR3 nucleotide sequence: TGTGCCAGCAGCCCCCCTGGGGTCCACGAGCAGTACTTC.

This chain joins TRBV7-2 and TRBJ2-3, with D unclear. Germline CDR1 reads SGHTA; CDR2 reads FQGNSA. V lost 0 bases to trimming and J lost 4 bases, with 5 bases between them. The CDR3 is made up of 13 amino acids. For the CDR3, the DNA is TGTGCCAGCAGCTTAGCCAGAGCAGATACGCAGTATTTT. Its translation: CASSLARADTQYF.

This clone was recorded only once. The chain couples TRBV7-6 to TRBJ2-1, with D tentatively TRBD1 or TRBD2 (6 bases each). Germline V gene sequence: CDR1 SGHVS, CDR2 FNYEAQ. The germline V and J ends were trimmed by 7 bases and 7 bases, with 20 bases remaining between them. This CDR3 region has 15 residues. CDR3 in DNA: TGTGCCAGCACCAACCCCTACCGGGGGCTGAATGAGCAGTTCTTC. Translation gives CASTNPYRGLNEQFF. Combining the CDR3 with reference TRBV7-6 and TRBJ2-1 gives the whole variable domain GAGVSQSPRYKVTKRGQDVALRCDPISGHVSLYWYRQALGQGPEFLTYFNYEAQQDKSGLPNDRFSAERPEGSISTLTIQRTEQRDSAMYRCASTNPYRGLNEQFFGPGTRLTVL.

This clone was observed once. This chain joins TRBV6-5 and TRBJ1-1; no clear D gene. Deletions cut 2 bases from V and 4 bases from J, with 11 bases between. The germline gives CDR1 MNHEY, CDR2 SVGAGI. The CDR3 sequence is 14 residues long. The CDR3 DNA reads TGTGCCAGCAGTTACAGGCCCCAAGGCACTGAAGCTTTCTTT. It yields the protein CASSYRPQGTEAFF.

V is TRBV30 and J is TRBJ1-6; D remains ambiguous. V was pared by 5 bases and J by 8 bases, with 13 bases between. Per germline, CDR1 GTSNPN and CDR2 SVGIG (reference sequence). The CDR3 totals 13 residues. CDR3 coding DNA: TGTGCCTGGGGTACCTCGGTCCATTCACCCCTCCACTTT. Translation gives CAWGTSVHSPLHF.

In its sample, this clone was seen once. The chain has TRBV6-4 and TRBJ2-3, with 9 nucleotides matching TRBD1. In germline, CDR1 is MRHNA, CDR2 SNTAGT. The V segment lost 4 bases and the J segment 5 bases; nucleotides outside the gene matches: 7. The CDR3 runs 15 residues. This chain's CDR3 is CASSGQGGVGDTQYF. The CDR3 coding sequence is TGTGCCAGCAGTGGACAGGGGGGAGTTGGAGATACGCAGTATTTT.

The DNA of the CDR3 is TGTGCCAGCGAGCCGGGAGCCAAAAACATTCAGTACTTC. Its translation: CASEPGAKNIQYF. This rearrangement joins TRBV28 to TRBJ2-4; D gene uncertain. CDR3 size: 13 residues. The germline V gene encodes CDR1 MDHEN and CDR2 SYDVKM. V dropped 8 bases and J dropped 0 bases, with 8 bases sitting between them.

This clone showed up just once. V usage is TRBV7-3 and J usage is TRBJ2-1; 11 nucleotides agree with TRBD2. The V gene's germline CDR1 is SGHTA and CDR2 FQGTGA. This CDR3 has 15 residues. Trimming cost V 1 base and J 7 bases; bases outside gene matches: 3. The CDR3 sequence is CASSLNSGGANEQFF. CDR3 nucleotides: TGTGCCAGCAGCTTAAATAGCGGGGGGGCAAATGAGCAGTTCTTC.

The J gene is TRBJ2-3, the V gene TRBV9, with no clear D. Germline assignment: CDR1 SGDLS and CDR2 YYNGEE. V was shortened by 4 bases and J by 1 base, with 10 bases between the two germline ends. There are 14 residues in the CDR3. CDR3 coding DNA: TGTGCCAGCAGCCCTCCCCTCGGCACAGATACGCAGTATTTT. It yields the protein CASSPPLGTDTQYF.

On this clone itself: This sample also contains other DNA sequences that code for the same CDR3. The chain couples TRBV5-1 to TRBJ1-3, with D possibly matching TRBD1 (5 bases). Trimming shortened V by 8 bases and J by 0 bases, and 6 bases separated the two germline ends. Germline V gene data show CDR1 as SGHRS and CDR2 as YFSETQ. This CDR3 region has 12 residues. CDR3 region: CASQGSGNTIYF. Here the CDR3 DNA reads TGCGCCAGTCAGGGCTCTGGAAACACCATATATTTT.

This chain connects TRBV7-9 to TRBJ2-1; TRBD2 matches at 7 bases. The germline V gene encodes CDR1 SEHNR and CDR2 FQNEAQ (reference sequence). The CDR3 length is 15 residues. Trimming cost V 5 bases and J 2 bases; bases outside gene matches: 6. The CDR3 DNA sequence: TGTGCCAGCAGCGCGTATCTAGCGGCCTACAATGAGCAGTTCTTC. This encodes CASSAYLAAYNEQFF.

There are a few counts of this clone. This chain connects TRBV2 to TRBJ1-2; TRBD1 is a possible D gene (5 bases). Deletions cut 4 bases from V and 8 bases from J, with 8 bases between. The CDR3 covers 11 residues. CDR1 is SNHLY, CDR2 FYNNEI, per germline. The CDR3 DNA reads TGTGCCAGCAGTGCAGGGAGCGGCTACACCTTC. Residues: CASSAGSGYTF.

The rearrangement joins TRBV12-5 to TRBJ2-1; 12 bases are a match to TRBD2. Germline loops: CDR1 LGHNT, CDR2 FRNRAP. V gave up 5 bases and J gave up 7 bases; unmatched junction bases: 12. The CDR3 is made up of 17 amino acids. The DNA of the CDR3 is TGTGCTAGTGGTCCCGGAACGACTAGCGGGGGCCCGAATGAGCAGTTCTTC. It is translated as CASGPGTTSGGPNEQFF. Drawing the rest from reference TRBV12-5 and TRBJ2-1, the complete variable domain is DARVTQTPRHKVTEMGQEVTMRCQPILGHNTVFWYRQTMMQGLELLAYFRNRAPLDDSGMPKDRFSAEMPDATLATLKIQPSEPRDSAVYFCASGPGTTSGGPNEQFFGPGTRLTVL.

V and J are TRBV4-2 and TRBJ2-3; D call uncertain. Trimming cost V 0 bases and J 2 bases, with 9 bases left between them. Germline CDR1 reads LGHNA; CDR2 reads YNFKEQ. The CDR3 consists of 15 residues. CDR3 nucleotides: TGTGCCAGCAGCCAAGAGCCCGGAGCCACAGATACGCAGTATTTT. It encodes CASSQEPGATDTQYF.